Below, 21 T cell receptor beta chains from the same sample are listed, as sequenced in a study of blood T cell repertoires in COVID-19. Some clones are missing from TCRdb's copy, which holds only in-frame ones; the method was immunoSEQ multiplex PCR. The data show around 220,000 clones, less than 85% seen once. The sequenced sample consisted of peripheral blood. These TCRs come from an elderly woman with active or convalescent COVID-19.

A word on this clone: At one end the junction does not follow the germline gene, possibly because of a read error. The CDR3 nucleotides read TGTGTCAGCACCTTTTGGGGGGACTTCTCCTACGAGCAGTACTTC. Its translation is CVSTFWGDFSYEQYF. The chain employs TRBV5-6 and TRBJ2-7, with a weak D call TRBD2 (6 bases). Germline V CDR1 and CDR2: SGHDT, YYEEEE. The CDR3 has 15 residues.

The chain couples TRBV3-1 (or the pseudogene TRBV3-2) to TRBJ2-7, with 8 bases fitting TRBD2. The CDR3 is made up of 18 amino acids. Germline CDR1 reads LGHDT; CDR2 reads YNNKEL (reference sequence). The ends lost 4 bases at V and 2 bases at J; junction bases unmatched: 16. For the CDR3, the DNA is TGTGCCAGCAGCCGCGTACTCATCGGGGCGGGAGGCACCTACGAGCAGTACTTC. It yields the protein CASSRVLIGAGGTYEQYF.

This chain connects TRBV5-1 to TRBJ2-2; TRBD2 is a possible D gene (6 bases). This CDR3 is 16 amino acids long. CDR1 and CDR2 (germline): SGHRS, YFSETQ. V dropped 0 bases and J dropped 9 bases, with 18 bases sitting between them. The CDR3: CASSLEAGAGSRELFF. The CDR3 DNA reads as TGCGCCAGCAGCTTGGAAGCCGGGGCGGGGAGCCGGGAGCTGTTTTTT.

The chain employs TRBV2 and TRBJ2-3; D is possibly TRBD1 (6 bases). Trimming pared 6 bases from V and 0 bases from J, leaving 13 bases between. CDR1 is SNHLY, CDR2 FYNNEI, per germline. CDR3 length: 15 amino acids. The CDR3 loop reads CASRRTVLSTDTQYF. CDR3 sequence (DNA): TGTGCCAGCAGGAGGACAGTCCTTAGCACAGATACGCAGTATTTT.

This clone has more than one count but fewer than ten. The genes are TRBV25-1 and TRBJ1-5; D possibly corresponds to TRBD1 (5 bases). There are 14 residues in the CDR3. The V gene's germline CDR1 is MGHDK and CDR2 SYGVNS. V was shortened by 5 bases and J by 5 bases, with 13 bases between the two germline ends. For the CDR3, the DNA is TGTGCCAGCAGTAGCAGCCGGGGGTATCAGCCCCAGCATTTT. Translated, it gives CASSSSRGYQPQHF.

This chain connects TRBV9 to TRBJ1-4; D not certain. The V end was cut by 3 bases, the J end by 0 bases, with 15 bases between. The CDR3 totals 17 residues. From germline, CDR1 is SGDLS and CDR2 YYNGEE. The CDR3 coding sequence is TGTGCCAGCAGCGCCATGTCCGGGTCAACAACTAATGAAAAACTGTTTTTT. This encodes CASSAMSGSTTNEKLFF.

This chain connects TRBV5-4 to TRBJ1-3, with D possibly TRBD1 on 6 matching bases. The CDR3 extends over 16 amino acids. Germline V gene lookup returns CDR1 SGHNT and CDR2 YYREEE (reference sequence). V dropped 4 bases and J dropped 0 bases, with 14 bases sitting between them. Here the CDR3 DNA reads TGTGCCAGCAGCCCCGGGACACAGAGCTCTGGAAACACCATATATTTT. It codes for CASSPGTQSSGNTIYF.

This rearrangement joins TRBV5-1 to TRBJ1-1; 7 nucleotides match TRBD1. CDR3 length: 15 amino acids. The trim removed 3 bases at V and 4 bases at J, leaving 9 bases unmatched. Looked up from germline, CDR1 is SGHRS and CDR2 is YFSETQ. DNA of the CDR3: TGCGCCAGCAGCTCTCAGACAGGGATTGGCACTGAAGCTTTCTTT. It specifies CASSSQTGIGTEAFF.

This clone was observed once. J is TRBJ2-7 and V is TRBV5-4; the match to TRBD2 covers 8 bases. The CDR3 spans 15 residues. J was trimmed by 7 bases and V by 4 bases; bases with no gene match: 13. The V gene's germline CDR1 is SGHNT and CDR2 YYREEE (reference sequence). The CDR3 coding sequence is TGTGCCAGCAGCCGCCCCGGGGCGGGAGGACGGGAGCAGTACTTC. Translating it yields CASSRPGAGGREQYF.

This clone was counted between two and nine times. The chain couples TRBV21-1 to TRBJ2-1; TRBD1 is taken as the D call from the table, unchecked against the DNA. TRBV21-1 counts as a pseudogene. This CDR3 is 16 amino acids long. This CDR3 is CASSNETDRGYNEQFF. CDR3 nucleotides: TGTGCCAGCAGCAACGAAACGGACAGGGGATACAATGAGCAGTTCTTC.

V is TRBV3-1 (or the pseudogene TRBV3-2) and J is TRBJ2-5; D is ambiguous. V was shortened by 3 bases and J by 3 bases, with 11 bases between the two germline ends. Germline-derived CDR1 and CDR2 are LGHDT and YNNKEL (reference sequence). This CDR3 region has 14 residues. The CDR3 reads CASSQNYGEETQYF. CDR3 DNA: TGTGCCAGCAGCCAGAACTACGGAGAAGAGACCCAGTACTTC.

The V and J genes are TRBV9 and TRBJ2-3, with TRBD2 matching over 7 bases. The CDR3 extends over 19 amino acids. The J segment lost 1 base and the V segment lost 4 bases, leaving 18 bases of the junction unmatched. Looked up from germline, CDR1 is SGDLS and CDR2 is YYNGEE. CDR3 region: CASSSPGIQAGIRTDTQYF. Here the CDR3 DNA reads TGTGCCAGCAGCTCCCCCGGTATTCAAGCGGGAATTCGCACAGATACGCAGTATTTT. The full variable domain, rest sourced from reference TRBV9 and TRBJ2-3, is DSGVTQTPKHLITATGQRVTLRCSPRSGDLSVYWYQQSLDQGLQFLIQYYNGEERAKGNILERFSAQQFPDLHSELNLSSLELGDSALYFCASSSPGIQAGIRTDTQYFGPGTRLTVL.

This rearrangement joins TRBV5-1 to TRBJ1-4; 11 bases align to TRBD1. CDR1 is SGHRS and CDR2 is YFSETQ in the germline V gene. J was trimmed by 3 bases and V by 5 bases; bases with no gene match: 6. CDR3 length: 16 amino acids. The CDR3 loop is CASSHGQGAANEKLFF. The CDR3 region has the DNA TGCGCCAGCAGTCACGGACAGGGGGCTGCTAATGAAAAACTGTTTTTT.

This chain uses TRBV28 with TRBJ1-5; 8 bases match TRBD1. Trimming cost V 5 bases and J 2 bases; bases outside gene matches: 5. The V gene's germline CDR1 is MDHEN and CDR2 SYDVKM. CDR3 length: 15 residues. CDR3 DNA sequence: TGTGCCAGCAGTCCTGGACAGGGCCGCAATCAGCCCCAGCATTTT. Its protein product is CASSPGQGRNQPQHF.

J is TRBJ1-2 and V is TRBV29-1; 10 nucleotides match TRBD1. After removal of 3 bases from V and 4 bases from J, the junction contained 5 bases not matched to a gene. The CDR3 totals 14 residues. Germline CDR1 and CDR2: SQVTM and ANQGSEA. The CDR3 sequence: CSVEVGQGFYGYTF. In nucleotides, the CDR3 is TGCAGCGTTGAGGTGGGACAGGGGTTCTATGGCTACACCTTC.

A single count supports this clone. This chain joins TRBV10-2 and TRBJ2-3; TRBD2 aligns across 8 bases. Per the germline V gene, CDR1 is WSHSY and CDR2 is SAAADI. Unmatched junction bases numbered 9, after V lost 3 bases and J lost 4 bases. This CDR3 region has 16 residues. DNA of the CDR3: TGCGCCAGCAGTGATAGTTTGGGCGGGGGGCCAGATACGCAGTATTTT. The encoded protein is CASSDSLGGGPDTQYF.

The chain links TRBV20-1 to TRBJ2-7, with 8 nucleotides matching TRBD2. The ends lost 5 bases at V and 7 bases at J; junction bases unmatched: 4. CDR1 and CDR2 (germline): DFQATT, SNEGSKA (reference sequence). The CDR3 consists of 11 residues. CDR3 loop: CSAAREGEQYF. The CDR3 coding sequence is TGCAGTGCTGCCCGGGAGGGGGAGCAGTACTTC.

The chain is built from TRBV5-6 and TRBJ1-2, with TRBD1 matching over 9 bases. CDR3 length: 12 amino acids. Germline values: CDR1 SGHDT, CDR2 YYEEEE. V shed 4 bases, J shed 8 bases, and the junction held 3 bases outside the gene matches. The CDR3 sequence is CASSPGQGGYTF. The CDR3 nucleotides read TGTGCCAGCAGCCCCGGACAGGGGGGCTACACCTTC.

The gene calls are TRBV10-3 and TRBJ1-4; D is uncertain. The V end was cut by 0 bases, the J end by 8 bases, with 7 bases between. Germline CDR1 and CDR2: ENHRY and SYGVKD. The CDR3 extends over 13 amino acids. CDR3 coding DNA: TGTGCCATCAGTGAGTCGTCCCCAGAAAAACTGTTTTTT. It yields the protein CAISESSPEKLFF.

The chain employs TRBV27 and TRBJ2-1; D perhaps matches TRBD2 (5 bases). Trimming took off 3 bases at V and 0 bases at J, with 12 bases between the two ends. The CDR3 spans 16 residues. Per the germline V gene, CDR1 is MNHEY and CDR2 is SMNVEV (reference sequence). As DNA, the CDR3 is TGTGCCAGCAGTTTCGGGCGGGCAGCCTCCTACAATGAGCAGTTCTTC. This sequence encodes CASSFGRAASYNEQFF.

The rearrangement joins TRBV19 to TRBJ2-7; D gene uncertain. In germline, CDR1 is LNHDA, CDR2 SQIVND (reference sequence). Trimming left V 6 bases short and J 0 bases short, with 6 bases between. This CDR3 region has 12 residues. As DNA, the CDR3 is TGTGCCAGTAGCCCAGACTCCTACGAGCAGTACTTC. Protein: CASSPDSYEQYF.